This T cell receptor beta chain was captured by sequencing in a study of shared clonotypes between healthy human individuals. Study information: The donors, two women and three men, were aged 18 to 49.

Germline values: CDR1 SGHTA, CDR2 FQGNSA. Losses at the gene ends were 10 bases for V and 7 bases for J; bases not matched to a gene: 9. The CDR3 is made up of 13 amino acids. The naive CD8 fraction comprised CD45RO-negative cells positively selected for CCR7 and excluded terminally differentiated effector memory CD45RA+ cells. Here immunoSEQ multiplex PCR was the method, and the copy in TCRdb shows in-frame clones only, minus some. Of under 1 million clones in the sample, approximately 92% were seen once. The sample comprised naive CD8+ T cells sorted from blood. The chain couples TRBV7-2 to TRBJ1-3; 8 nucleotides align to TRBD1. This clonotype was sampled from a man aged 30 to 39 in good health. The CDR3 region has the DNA TGTGCCACCTCCAGGGGGCAGATCAACACCATATATTTT. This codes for CATSRGQINTIYF.